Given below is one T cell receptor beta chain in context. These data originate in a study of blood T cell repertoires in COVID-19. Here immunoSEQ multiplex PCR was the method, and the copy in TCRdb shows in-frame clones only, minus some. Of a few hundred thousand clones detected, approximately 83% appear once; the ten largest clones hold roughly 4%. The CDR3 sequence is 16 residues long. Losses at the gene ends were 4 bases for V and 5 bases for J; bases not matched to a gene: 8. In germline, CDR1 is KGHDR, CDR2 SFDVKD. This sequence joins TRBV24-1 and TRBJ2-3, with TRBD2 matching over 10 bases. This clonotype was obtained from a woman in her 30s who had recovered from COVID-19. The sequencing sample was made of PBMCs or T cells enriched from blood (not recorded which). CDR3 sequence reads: CATSDPSGRALDTQYF. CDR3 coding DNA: TGTGCCACCAGTGACCCCAGCGGGAGGGCCTTAGATACGCAGTATTTT.